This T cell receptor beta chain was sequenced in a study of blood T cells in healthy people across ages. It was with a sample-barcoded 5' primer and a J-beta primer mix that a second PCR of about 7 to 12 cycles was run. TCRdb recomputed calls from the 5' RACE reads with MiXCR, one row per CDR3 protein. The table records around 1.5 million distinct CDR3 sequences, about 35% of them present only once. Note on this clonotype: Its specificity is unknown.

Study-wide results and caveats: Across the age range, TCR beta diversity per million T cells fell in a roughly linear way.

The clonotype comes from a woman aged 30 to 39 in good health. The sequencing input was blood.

The CDR3 nucleotides read TGTGCCAGCGCTCCGGTGGCAGGCCCTAACTATGGCTACACCTTC. Translation: CASAPVAGPNYGYTF. This chain joins TRBV28 and TRBJ1-2; D gene uncertain. The length of the CDR3 is 15 residues. Trimming shortened V by 8 bases and J by 0 bases, and 16 bases separated the two germline ends. Germline loops: CDR1 MDHEN, CDR2 SYDVKM.